Below, 5 T cell receptor beta chains from the same sample are listed, as sequenced in a study of OX40 agonist ivuxolimab in advanced cancers. Some clones are missing from TCRdb's copy, which holds only in-frame ones; the method was immunoSEQ multiplex PCR. The data show over 50,000 clones, 70% to 90% seen once. The source was CD4+ or CD8+ T cells sorted from blood, collected in a trial of the OX40 agonist ivuxolimab. These receptors were collected from an adult with an advanced solid tumor such as melanoma, head and neck, liver or kidney cancer.

In the case of this clone: This specimen includes other DNA sequences encoding the same CDR3. The V and J genes are TRBV10-3 and TRBJ2-2; D might be TRBD1 or TRBD2, each matching 5 bases. Trimming shortened V by 5 bases and J by 2 bases, and 9 bases separated the two germline ends. The CDR3 is 14 residues long. The germline V gene encodes CDR1 ENHRY and CDR2 SYGVKD. CDR3 sequence (DNA): TGTGCCATCAGTTCAGGGAGAAACACCGGGGAGCTGTTTTTT. Protein: CAISSGRNTGELFF.

V usage is TRBV18 and J usage is TRBJ2-2; no clear D. This CDR3 region has 13 residues. V was pared by 2 bases and J by 5 bases, with 6 bases between. The germline gives CDR1 KGHSH, CDR2 LQKENI. The CDR3 region is CASSPRRTGELFF. Here the CDR3 DNA reads TGTGCCAGCTCACCAAGGAGAACCGGGGAGCTGTTTTTT.

The rearrangement joins TRBV5-1 to TRBJ1-4; 7 positions agree with TRBD1. This CDR3 is 15 amino acids long. V was pared by 0 bases and J by 5 bases, with 4 bases of the junction left unmatched. Germline loops: CDR1 SGHRS, CDR2 YFSETQ. CDR3 amino acids: CASSLGAGGNEKLFF. The CDR3 DNA reads as TGCGCCAGCAGCTTGGGGGCAGGGGGGAATGAAAAACTGTTTTTT.

The chain carries TRBV19 and TRBJ2-3; TRBD1 matches 9 bases. This CDR3 spans 19 amino acids. J lost 2 bases, V lost 6 bases, and 18 bases had no gene match. Germline V gene sequence: CDR1 LNHDA, CDR2 SQIVND (reference sequence). CDR3 sequence: CASSLRRDRVNLATDTQYF. The CDR3 nucleotides read TGTGCCAGTAGCTTGCGCCGGGACAGGGTAAACTTAGCCACAGATACGCAGTATTTT.

The V gene is TRBV6-1, the J gene TRBJ2-3; D uncertain. Trimming cost V 7 bases and J 4 bases, with 9 bases left between them. CDR1 and CDR2 (germline): MNHNS, SASEGT. This CDR3 is 12 amino acids long. This CDR3 reads CASTFVADTQYF. The DNA for the CDR3 is TGTGCCAGCACCTTCGTCGCAGATACGCAGTATTTT.